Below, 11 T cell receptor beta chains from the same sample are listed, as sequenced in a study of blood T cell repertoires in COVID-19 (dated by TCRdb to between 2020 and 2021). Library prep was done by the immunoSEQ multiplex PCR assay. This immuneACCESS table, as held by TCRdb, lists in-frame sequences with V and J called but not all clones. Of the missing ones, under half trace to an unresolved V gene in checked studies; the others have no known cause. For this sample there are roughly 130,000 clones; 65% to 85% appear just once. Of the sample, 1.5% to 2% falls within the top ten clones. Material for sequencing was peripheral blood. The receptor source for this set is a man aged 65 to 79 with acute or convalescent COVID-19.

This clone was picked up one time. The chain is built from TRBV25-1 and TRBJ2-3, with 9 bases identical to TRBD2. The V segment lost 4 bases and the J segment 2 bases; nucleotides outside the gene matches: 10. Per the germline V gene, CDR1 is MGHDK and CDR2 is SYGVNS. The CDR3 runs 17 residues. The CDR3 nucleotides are TGTGCCAGCAGTGCCCTACCGGGACTAGCCGCCACAGATACGCAGTATTTT. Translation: CASSALPGLAATDTQYF.

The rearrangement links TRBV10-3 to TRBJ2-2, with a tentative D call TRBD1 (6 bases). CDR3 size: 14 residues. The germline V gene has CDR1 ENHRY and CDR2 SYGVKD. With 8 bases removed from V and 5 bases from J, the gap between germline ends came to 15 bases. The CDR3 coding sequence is TGTGCCATCCCAGGGGATTTGAAAACCGGGGAGCTGTTTTTT. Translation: CAIPGDLKTGELFF.

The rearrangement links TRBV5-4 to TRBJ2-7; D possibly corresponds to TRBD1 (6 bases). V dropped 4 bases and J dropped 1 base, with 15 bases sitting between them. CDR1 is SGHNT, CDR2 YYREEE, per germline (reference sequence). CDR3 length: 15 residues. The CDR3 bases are TGTGCCAGCAGCCAAGATCCAGGGGATTCCTACGAGCAGTACTTC. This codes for CASSQDPGDSYEQYF.

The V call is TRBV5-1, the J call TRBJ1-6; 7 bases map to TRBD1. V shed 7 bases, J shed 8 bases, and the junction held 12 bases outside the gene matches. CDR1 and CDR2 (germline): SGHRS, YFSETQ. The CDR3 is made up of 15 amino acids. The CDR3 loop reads CASGKTGEAHSPLHF. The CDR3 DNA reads TGCGCCAGCGGGAAAACAGGGGAGGCGCATTCACCCCTCCACTTT.

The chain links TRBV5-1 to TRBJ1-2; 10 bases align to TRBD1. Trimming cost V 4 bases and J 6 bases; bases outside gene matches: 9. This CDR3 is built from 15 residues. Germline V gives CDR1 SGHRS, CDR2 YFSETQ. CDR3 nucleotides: TGCGCCAGCAGCGTTTCCGGGACAGGGGCAGATGGCTACACCTTC. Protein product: CASSVSGTGADGYTF.

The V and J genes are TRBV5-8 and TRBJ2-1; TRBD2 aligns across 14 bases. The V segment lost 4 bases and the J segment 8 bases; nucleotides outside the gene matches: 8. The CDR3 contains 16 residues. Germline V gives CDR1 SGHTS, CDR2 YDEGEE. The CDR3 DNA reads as TGTGCCAGCAGCACCCGACTAGCGGGGGGGACCCATGAGCAGTTCTTC. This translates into CASSTRLAGGTHEQFF.

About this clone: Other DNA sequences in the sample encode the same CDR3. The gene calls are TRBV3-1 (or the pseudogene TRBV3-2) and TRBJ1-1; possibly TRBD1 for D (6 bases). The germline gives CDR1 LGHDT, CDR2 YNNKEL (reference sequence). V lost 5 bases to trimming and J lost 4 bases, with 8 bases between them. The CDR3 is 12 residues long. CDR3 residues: CASSRGGTEAFF. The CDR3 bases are TGTGCCAGCAGCAGGGGGGGCACTGAAGCTTTCTTT.

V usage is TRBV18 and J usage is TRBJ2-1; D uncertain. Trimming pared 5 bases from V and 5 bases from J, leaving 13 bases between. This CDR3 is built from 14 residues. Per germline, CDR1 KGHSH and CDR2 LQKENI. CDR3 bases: TGTGCCAGCTCAATAAACCGGGTCGACAATGAGCAGTTCTTC. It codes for CASSINRVDNEQFF.

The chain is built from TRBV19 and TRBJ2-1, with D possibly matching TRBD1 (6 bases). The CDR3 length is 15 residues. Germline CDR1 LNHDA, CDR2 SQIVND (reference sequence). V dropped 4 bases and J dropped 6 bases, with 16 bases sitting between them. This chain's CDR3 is CASSRTDQGGNEQFF. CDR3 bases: TGTGCCAGTAGTAGGACTGACCAAGGGGGCAATGAGCAGTTCTTC.

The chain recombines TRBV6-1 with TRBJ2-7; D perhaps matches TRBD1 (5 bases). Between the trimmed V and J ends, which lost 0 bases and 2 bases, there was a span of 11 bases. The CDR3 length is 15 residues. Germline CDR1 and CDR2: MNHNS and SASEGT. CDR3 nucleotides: TGTGCCAGCAGTGAAGCTTACCAGGGCACCTACGAGCAGTACTTC. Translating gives CASSEAYQGTYEQYF.

The CDR3 coding sequence is TGTGCCAGCAGTATCCAACAGGAAACCTACACTGAAGCTTTCTTT. It is translated as CASSIQQETYTEAFF. This chain joins TRBV6-5 and TRBJ1-1, with D maybe TRBD1 (5 bases). Germline assignment: CDR1 MNHEY and CDR2 SVGAGI. The CDR3 runs 15 residues. The ends were cut back, 5 bases at V and 3 bases at J, with 16 bases in the middle.